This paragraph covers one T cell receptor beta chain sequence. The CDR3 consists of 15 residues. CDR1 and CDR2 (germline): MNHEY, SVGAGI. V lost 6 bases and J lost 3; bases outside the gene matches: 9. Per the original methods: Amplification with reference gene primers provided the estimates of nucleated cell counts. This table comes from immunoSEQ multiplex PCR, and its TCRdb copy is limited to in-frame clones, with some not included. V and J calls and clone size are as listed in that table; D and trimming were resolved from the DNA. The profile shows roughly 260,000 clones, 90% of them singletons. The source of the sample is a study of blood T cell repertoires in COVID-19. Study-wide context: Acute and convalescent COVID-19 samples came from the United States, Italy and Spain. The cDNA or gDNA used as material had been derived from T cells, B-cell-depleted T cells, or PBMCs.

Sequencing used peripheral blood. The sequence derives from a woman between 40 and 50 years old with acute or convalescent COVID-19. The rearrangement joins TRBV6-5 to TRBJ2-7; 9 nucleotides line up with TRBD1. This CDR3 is CASRHGTGIFYEQYV. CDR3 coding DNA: TGTGCCAGCAGGCATGGGACAGGGATATTCTACGAGCAGTACGTC.